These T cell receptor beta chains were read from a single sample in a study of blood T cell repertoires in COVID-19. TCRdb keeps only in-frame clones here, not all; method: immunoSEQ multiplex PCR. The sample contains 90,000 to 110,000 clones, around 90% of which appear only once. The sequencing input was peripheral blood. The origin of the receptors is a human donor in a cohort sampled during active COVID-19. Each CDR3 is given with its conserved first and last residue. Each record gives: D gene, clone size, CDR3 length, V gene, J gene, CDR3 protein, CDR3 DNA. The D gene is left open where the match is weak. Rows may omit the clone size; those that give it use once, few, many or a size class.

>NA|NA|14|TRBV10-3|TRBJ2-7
CAIRTGGGSYEQYF
TGTGCCATCAGAACAGGGGGGGGCTCCTACGAGCAGTACTTC
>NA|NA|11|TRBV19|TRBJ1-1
CASRGNTEAFF
TGTGCCTCCAGGGGGAACACTGAAGCTTTCTTT
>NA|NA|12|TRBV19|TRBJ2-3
CATWPGTDTQYF
TGTGCCACCTGGCCTGGCACAGATACGCAGTATTTT
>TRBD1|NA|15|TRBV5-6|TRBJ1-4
CASSKWGQQGEKLFF
TGTGCCAGCAGCAAATGGGGACAGCAGGGGGAAAAACTGTTTTTT
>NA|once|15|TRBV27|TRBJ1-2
CASSFVRGSNYGYTF
TGTGCCAGCAGTTTTGTAAGGGGCAGCAACTATGGCTACACCTTC
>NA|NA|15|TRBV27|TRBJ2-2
CASKSDSTDTGELFF
TGTGCCAGCAAGTCGGACTCAACTGACACCGGGGAGCTGTTTTTT
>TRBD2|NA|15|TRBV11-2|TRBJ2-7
CASSSIAGPTYEQYF
TGTGCCAGCAGCTCTATAGCGGGGCCCACCTACGAGCAGTACTTC
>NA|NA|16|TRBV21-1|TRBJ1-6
CASSLGAARGDSPLHF
TGTGCCAGCAGCTTAGGCGCCGCCAGGGGGGATTCACCCCTCCACTTT
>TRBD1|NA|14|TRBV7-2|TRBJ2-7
CASSFDRGDYEQYF
TGTGCCAGCAGCTTCGACAGGGGGGACTACGAGCAGTACTTC
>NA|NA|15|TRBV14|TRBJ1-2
CASSQRTAPLQGYTF
TGTGCCAGCAGCCAGCGGACAGCCCCCCTCCAGGGCTACACCTTC
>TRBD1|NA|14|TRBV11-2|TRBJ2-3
CASSLQGARDTQYF
TGTGCCAGCAGCTTACAGGGGGCAAGGGATACGCAGTATTTT
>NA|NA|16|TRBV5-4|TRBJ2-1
CASSPEATGGPGEQFF
TGTGCCAGCAGCCCCGAAGCGACCGGGGGACCCGGAGAGCAGTTCTTC
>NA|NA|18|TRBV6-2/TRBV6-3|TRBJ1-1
CASSYSIYRAKGITEAFF
TGTGCCAGCAGTTACTCGATATATCGGGCTAAGGGGATCACTGAAGCTTTCTTT
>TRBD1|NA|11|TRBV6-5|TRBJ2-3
CASRTGDTQYF
TGTGCCAGCCGGACAGGGGATACGCAGTATTTT
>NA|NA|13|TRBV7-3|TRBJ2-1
CASSRTRDNEQFF
TGTGCCAGCAGCCGGACACGGGACAATGAGCAGTTCTTC
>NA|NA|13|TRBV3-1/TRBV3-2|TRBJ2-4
CASSRDFKNIQYF
TGTGCCAGCAGCCGGGACTTCAAAAACATTCAGTACTTC
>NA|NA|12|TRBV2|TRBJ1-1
CASSDEMLRAFF
TGTGCCAGCAGTGACGAAATGCTCCGGGCTTTCTTT
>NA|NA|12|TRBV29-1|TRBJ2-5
CSVVTAQGTQYF
TGCAGCGTCGTGACAGCACAGGGGACCCAGTACTTC
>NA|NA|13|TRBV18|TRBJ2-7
CASSPGSAYEQYF
TGTGCCAGCTCACCAGGGAGCGCCTACGAGCAGTACTTC
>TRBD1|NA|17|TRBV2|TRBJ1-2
CASSRSRDRDPNYGYTF
TGTGCCAGCAGTCGATCCCGGGACAGGGACCCTAACTATGGCTACACCTTC
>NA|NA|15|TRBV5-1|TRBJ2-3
CASSLESQGRDTQYF
TGCGCCAGCAGCTTGGAAAGTCAGGGGAGAGATACGCAGTATTTT
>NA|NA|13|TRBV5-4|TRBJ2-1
CASSLVRASEQFF
TGTGCCAGCAGCTTGGTCAGGGCCTCTGAGCAGTTCTTC
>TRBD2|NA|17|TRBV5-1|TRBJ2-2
CASSPNLAGGLTGELFF
TGCGCCAGCAGCCCGAATTTAGCGGGAGGGTTGACCGGGGAGCTGTTTTTT
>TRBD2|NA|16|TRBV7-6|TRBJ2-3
CASSSNRGLVADTQYF
TGTGCCAGCAGCTCAAATAGGGGACTAGTGGCAGATACGCAGTATTTT
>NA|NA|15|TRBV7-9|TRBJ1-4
CASSPLQANNEKLFF
TGTGCCAGCAGCCCCTTACAGGCGAATAATGAAAAACTGTTTTTT
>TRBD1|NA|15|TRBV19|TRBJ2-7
CASSTPGTGIYEQYF
TGTGCCAGTAGTACCCCCGGGACAGGGATCTACGAGCAGTACTTC